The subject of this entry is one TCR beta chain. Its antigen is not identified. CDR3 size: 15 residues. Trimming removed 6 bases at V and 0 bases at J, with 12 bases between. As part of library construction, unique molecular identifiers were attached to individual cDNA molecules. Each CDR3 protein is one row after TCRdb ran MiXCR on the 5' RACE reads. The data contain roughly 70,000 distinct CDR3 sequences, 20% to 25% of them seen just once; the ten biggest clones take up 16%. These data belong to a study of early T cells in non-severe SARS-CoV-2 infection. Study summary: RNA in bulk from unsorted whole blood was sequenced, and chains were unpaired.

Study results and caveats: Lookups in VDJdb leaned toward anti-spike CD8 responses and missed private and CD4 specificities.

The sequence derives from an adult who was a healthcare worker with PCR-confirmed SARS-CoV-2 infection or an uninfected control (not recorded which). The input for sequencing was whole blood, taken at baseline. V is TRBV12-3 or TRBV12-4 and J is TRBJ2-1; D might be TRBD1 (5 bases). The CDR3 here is CASRQDISSYNEQFF. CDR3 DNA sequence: TGTGCCAGCAGGCAGGACATAAGCTCCTACAATGAGCAGTTCTTC.